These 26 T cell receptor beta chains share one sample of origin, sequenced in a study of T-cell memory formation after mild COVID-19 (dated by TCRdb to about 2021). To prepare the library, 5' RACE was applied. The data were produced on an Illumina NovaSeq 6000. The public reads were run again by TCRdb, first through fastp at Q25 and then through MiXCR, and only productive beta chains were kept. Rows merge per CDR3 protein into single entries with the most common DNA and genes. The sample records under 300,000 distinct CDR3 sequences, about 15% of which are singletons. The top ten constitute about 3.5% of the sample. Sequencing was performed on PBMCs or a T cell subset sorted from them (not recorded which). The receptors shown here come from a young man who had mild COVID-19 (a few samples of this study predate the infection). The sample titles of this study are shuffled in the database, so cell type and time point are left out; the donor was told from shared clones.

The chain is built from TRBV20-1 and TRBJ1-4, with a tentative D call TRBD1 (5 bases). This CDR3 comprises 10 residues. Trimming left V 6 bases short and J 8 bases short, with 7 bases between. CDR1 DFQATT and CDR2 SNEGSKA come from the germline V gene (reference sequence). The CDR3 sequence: CSAEGEKLFF. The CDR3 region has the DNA TGCAGTGCGGAGGGGGAAAAACTGTTTTTT.

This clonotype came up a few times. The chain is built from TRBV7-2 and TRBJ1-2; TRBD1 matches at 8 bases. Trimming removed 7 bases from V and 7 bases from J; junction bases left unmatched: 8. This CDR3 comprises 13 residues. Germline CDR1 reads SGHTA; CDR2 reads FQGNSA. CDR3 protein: CASNLDRAGGYTF. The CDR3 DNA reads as TGTGCCAGCAACTTGGACAGGGCTGGTGGCTACACCTTC.

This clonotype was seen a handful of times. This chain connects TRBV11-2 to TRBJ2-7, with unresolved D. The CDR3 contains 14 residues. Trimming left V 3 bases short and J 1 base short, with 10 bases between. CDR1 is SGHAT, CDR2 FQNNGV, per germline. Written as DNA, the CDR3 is TGTGCCAGCAGCTTCAACAGTTTTTCCTACGAGCAGTACTTC. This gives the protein CASSFNSFSYEQYF.

CDR3 region: CASRRIGERDTEAFF. CDR3 coding DNA: TGCGCCAGCAGAAGGATCGGGGAAAGGGACACTGAAGCTTTCTTT. The chain joins TRBV4-1 to TRBJ1-1; D unresolved. The CDR3 runs to 15 residues. Germline V lookup: CDR1 MGHRA, CDR2 YSYEKL. V was shortened by 6 bases and J by 3 bases, with 17 bases between the two germline ends.

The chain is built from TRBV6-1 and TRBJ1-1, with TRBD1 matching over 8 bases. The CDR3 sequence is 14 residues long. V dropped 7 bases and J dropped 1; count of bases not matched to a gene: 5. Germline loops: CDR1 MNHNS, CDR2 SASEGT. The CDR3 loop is CASTVDRGNTEAFF. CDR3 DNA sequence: TGTGCCAGCACCGTAGACAGGGGGAACACTGAAGCTTTCTTT.

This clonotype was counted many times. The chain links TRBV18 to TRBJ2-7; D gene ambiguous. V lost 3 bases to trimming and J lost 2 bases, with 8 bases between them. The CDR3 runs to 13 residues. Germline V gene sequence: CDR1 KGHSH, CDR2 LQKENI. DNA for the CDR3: TGTGCCAGCTCACCGGACGGTGCCTACGAGCAGTACTTC. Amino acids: CASSPDGAYEQYF.

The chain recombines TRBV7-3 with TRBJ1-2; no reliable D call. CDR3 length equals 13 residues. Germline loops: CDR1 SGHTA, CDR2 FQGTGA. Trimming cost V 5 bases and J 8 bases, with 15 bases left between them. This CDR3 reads CASSRTAAEGYTF. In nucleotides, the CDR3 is TGTGCCAGCAGCCGGACTGCGGCTGAAGGCTACACCTTC.

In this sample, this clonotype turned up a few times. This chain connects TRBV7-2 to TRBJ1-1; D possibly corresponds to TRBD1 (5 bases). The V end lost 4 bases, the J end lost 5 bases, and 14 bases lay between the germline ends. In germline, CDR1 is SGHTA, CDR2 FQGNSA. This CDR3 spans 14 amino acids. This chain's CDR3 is CASSSEHGGTEAFF. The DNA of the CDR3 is TGTGCCAGCAGCTCTGAGCATGGGGGAACTGAAGCTTTCTTT.

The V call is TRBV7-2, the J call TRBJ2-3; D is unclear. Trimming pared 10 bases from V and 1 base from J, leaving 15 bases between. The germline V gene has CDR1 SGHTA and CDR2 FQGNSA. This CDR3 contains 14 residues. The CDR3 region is CATLRPGGTDTQYF. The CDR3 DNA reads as TGTGCCACCCTCAGGCCGGGTGGCACAGATACGCAGTATTTT. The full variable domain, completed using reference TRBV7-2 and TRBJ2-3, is GAGVSQSPSNKVTEKGKDVELRCDPISGHTALYWYRQSLGQGLEFLIYFQGNSAPDKSGLPSDRFSAERTGGSVSTLTIQRTQQEDSAVYLCATLRPGGTDTQYFGPGTRLTVL.

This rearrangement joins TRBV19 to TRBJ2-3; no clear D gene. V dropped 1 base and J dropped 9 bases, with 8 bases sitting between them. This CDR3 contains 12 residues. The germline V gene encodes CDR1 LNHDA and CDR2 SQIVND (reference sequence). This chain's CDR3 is CASSIGLGTQYF. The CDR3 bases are TGTGCCAGTAGTATAGGGCTGGGGACGCAGTATTTT.

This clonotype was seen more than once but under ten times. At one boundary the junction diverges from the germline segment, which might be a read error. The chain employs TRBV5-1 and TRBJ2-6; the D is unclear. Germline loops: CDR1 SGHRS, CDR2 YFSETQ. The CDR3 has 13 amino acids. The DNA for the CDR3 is TGCGCCAGCAGCTTCCAGGTCGCCACCGTCCTGACTTTC. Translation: CASSFQVATVLTF.

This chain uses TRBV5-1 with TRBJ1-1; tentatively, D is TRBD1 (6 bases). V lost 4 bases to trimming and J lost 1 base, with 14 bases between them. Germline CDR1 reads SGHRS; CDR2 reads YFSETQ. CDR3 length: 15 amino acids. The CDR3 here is CASSRRQASNTEAFF. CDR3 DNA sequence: TGCGCCAGCAGCCGACGACAGGCGTCGAACACTGAAGCTTTCTTT.

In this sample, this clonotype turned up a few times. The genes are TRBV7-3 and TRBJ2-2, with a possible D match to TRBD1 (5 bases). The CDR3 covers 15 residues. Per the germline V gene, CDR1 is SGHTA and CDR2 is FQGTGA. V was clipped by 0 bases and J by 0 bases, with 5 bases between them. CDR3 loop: CASSLTRANTGELFF. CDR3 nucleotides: TGTGCCAGCAGCTTAACCAGGGCGAACACCGGGGAGCTGTTTTTT.

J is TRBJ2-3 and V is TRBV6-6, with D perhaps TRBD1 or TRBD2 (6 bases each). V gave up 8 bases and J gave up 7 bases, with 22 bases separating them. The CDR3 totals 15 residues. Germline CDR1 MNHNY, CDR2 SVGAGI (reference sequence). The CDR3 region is CASLVSGALPHTQYF. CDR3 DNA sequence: TGTGCCAGCTTGGTATCGGGGGCCCTCCCACATACGCAGTATTTT.

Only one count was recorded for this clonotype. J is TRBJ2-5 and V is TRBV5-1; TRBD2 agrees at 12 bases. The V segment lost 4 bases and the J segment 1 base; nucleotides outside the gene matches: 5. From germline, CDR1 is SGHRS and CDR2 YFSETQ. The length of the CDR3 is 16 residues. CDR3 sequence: CASSQGTSGPQETQYF. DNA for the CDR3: TGCGCCAGCAGCCAGGGGACTAGCGGGCCCCAAGAGACCCAGTACTTC.

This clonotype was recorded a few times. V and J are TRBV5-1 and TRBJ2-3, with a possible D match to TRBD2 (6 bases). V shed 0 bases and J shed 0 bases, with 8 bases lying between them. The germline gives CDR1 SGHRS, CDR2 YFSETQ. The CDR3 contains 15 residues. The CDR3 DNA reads TGCGCCAGCAGCTTGGGGGGGGACAGCACAGATACGCAGTATTTT. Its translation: CASSLGGDSTDTQYF.

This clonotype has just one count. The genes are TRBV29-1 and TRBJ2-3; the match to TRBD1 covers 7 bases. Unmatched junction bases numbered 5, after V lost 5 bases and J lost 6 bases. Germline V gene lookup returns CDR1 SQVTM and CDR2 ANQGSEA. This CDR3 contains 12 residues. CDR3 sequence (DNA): TGCAGCGTTTCGACAGGGCGGGATACGCAGTATTTT. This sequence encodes CSVSTGRDTQYF.

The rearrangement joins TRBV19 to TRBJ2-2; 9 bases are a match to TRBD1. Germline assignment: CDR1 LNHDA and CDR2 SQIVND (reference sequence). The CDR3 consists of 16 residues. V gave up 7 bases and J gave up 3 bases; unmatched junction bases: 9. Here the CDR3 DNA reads TGTGCCAGTATCAATAAGGGACAGGGATACACCGGGGAGCTGTTTTTT. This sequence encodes CASINKGQGYTGELFF.

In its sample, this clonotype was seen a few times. CDR3 nucleotide sequence: TGTGCCAGCACCCAGCGGGGGGGCGGAGATACGCAGTATTTT. Translated: CASTQRGGGDTQYF. The chain joins TRBV6-5 to TRBJ2-3; 10 nucleotides align to TRBD2. The V and J ends lost 7 bases and 5 bases, in that order; junction bases with no gene match: 6. CDR3 length: 14 amino acids. Looked up from germline, CDR1 is MNHEY and CDR2 is SVGAGI.

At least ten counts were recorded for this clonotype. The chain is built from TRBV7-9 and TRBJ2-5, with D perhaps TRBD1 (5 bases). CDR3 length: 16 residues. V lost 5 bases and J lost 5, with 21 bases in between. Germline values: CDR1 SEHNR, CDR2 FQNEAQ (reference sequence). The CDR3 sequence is CASSPGIGRAGETQYF. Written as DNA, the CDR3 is TGTGCCAGCAGCCCAGGGATCGGCAGGGCCGGGGAGACCCAGTACTTC. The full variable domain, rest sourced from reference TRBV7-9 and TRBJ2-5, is DTGVSQNPRHKITKRGQNVTFRCDPISEHNRLYWYRQTLGQGPEFLTYFQNEAQLEKSRLLSDRFSAERPKGSFSTLEIQRTEQGDSAMYLCASSPGIGRAGETQYFGPGTRLLVL.

CDR3 protein: CASTRDPLGEQFF. CDR3 sequence (DNA): TGTGCCAGCACTCGGGATCCACTGGGTGAGCAGTTCTTC. The rearrangement uses TRBV6-1 and TRBJ2-1; TRBD2 might be the D (5 bases). V dropped 7 bases and J dropped 9 bases, with 16 bases sitting between them. Germline loops: CDR1 MNHNS, CDR2 SASEGT. This CDR3 region has 13 residues.

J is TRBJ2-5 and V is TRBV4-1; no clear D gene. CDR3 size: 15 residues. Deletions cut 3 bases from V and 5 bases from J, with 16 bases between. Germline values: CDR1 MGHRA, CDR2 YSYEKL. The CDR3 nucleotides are TGCGCCAGCAGCCACCATCTCCCCCAACAGGAGACCCAGTACTTC. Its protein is CASSHHLPQQETQYF.

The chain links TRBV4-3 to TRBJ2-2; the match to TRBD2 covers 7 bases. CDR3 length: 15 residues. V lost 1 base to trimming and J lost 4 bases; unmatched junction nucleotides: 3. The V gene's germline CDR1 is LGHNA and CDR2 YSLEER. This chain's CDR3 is CASSQAGGITGELFF. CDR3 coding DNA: TGCGCCAGCAGCCAAGCGGGGGGAATCACCGGGGAGCTGTTTTTT.

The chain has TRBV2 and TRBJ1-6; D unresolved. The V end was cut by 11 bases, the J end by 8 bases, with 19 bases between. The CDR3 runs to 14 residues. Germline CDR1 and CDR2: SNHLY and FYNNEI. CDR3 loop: CAGEALSNDSPLHF. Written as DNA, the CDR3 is TGTGCCGGCGAGGCTTTAAGTAACGATTCACCCCTCCACTTT.

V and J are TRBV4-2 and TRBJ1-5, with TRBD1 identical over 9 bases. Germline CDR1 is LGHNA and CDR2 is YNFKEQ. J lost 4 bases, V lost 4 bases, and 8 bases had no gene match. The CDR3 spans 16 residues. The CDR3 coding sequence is TGTGCCAGCAGCCTCACGGGACAGGGTAGTAATCAGCCCCAGCATTTT. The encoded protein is CASSLTGQGSNQPQHF.

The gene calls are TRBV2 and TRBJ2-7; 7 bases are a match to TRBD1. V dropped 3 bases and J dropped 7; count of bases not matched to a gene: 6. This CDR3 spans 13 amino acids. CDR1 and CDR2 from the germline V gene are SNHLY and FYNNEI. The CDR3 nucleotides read TGTGCCAGCAGTGATTTGGGACAGCGGGAGCAGTACTTC. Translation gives CASSDLGQREQYF.